These T cell receptor beta chains were read from a single sample in a study of blood T cell repertoires in COVID-19. Clones were read by immunoSEQ multiplex PCR, and TCRdb kept only the in-frame ones, dropping some. Among a few hundred thousand clones listed, around 86% were seen once. The sample consisted of PBMCs or T cells enriched from blood (not recorded which). Source of these receptors: a woman between 18 and 29 years old who had recovered from COVID-19. The CDR3 runs from the conserved cysteine through the conserved F or W. Each record gives: CDR3 DNA, CDR3 protein, V gene, clone size, D gene, J gene. D genes are given only for firm matches. Size is omitted from some rows. Given values are once, few, many or a class for expanded clones.

cdr3_nt: TGTGCCTGCCTTAGACGGACAGGGCGCCCAGATACGCAGTATTTT; cdr3_aa: CACLRRTGRPDTQYF; v_call: TRBV30; clone_size: .; d_call: TRBD1; j_call: TRBJ2-3
cdr3_nt: TGTGCCAGCTCACCCGCTAGCGGGAGGGCCAATGAGCAGTTCTTC; cdr3_aa: CASSPASGRANEQFF; v_call: TRBV18; clone_size: once; d_call: TRBD2; j_call: TRBJ2-1
cdr3_nt: TGTGCCAGCTTCCGGGACACCTCGAACACTGAAGCTTTCTTT; cdr3_aa: CASFRDTSNTEAFF; v_call: TRBV2; clone_size: few; d_call: .; j_call: TRBJ1-1
cdr3_nt: TGTGCCAGCAGCCAGCGCACTGAAGCTTTCTTT; cdr3_aa: CASSQRTEAFF; v_call: TRBV16; clone_size: once; d_call: .; j_call: TRBJ1-1
cdr3_nt: TGTGCCAGCAGCCCCTCGGGGTCCTACAATGAGCAGTTCTTC; cdr3_aa: CASSPSGSYNEQFF; v_call: TRBV9; clone_size: .; d_call: .; j_call: TRBJ2-1
cdr3_nt: TGCGCCAGCAGCTTTTCAGGGGCCTACGAGCAGTACTTC; cdr3_aa: CASSFSGAYEQYF; v_call: TRBV5-1; clone_size: .; d_call: .; j_call: TRBJ2-7
cdr3_nt: TGTGCCACCAGTGCCCAGGGACAGGTCGGTGGCTACACCTTC; cdr3_aa: CATSAQGQVGGYTF; v_call: TRBV24-1; clone_size: .; d_call: TRBD1; j_call: TRBJ1-2
cdr3_nt: TGTGCCAGCAGCTTATCGAACTATGGCTACACCTTC; cdr3_aa: CASSLSNYGYTF; v_call: TRBV7-8; clone_size: .; d_call: .; j_call: TRBJ1-2
cdr3_nt: TGTGCCAGCCAACTGGAAGGAGAATATGGCTACACCTTC; cdr3_aa: CASQLEGEYGYTF; v_call: TRBV12-3/TRBV12-4; clone_size: .; d_call: .; j_call: TRBJ1-2
cdr3_nt: TGTGCCTCCGGATCGACGTGGGAGGCTGGAAACACCATATATTTT; cdr3_aa: CASGSTWEAGNTIYF; v_call: TRBV10-3; clone_size: .; d_call: .; j_call: TRBJ1-3
cdr3_nt: TGTGCCAGCAGCTCGGCAGATACGCAGTATTTT; cdr3_aa: CASSSADTQYF; v_call: TRBV5-4; clone_size: .; d_call: .; j_call: TRBJ2-3
cdr3_nt: TGTGCCAGCAGTGATGGGGGGGGAGACACAGATACGCAGTATTTT; cdr3_aa: CASSDGGGDTDTQYF; v_call: TRBV6-4; clone_size: .; d_call: TRBD2; j_call: TRBJ2-3
cdr3_nt: TGTGCCAGCAGTGAGATGGCTAGCGATCTCAATGAGCAGTTCTTC; cdr3_aa: CASSEMASDLNEQFF; v_call: TRBV6-1; clone_size: .; d_call: .; j_call: TRBJ2-1
cdr3_nt: TGTGCCAGCTCACCACTGGACAGGGCCAATGAGCAGTTCTTC; cdr3_aa: CASSPLDRANEQFF; v_call: TRBV18; clone_size: .; d_call: TRBD1; j_call: TRBJ2-1
cdr3_nt: TGTGCCAGCAGCCCTAATGACAGGAGCTATGGCTACACCTTC; cdr3_aa: CASSPNDRSYGYTF; v_call: TRBV7-9; clone_size: .; d_call: .; j_call: TRBJ1-2
cdr3_nt: TGCGCCAGCAGCCAACTTAGTCTCAGGGGGTTAGCTAACTATGGCTACACCTTC; cdr3_aa: CASSQLSLRGLANYGYTF; v_call: TRBV4-1; clone_size: .; d_call: TRBD1; j_call: TRBJ1-2
cdr3_nt: TGTGCCAGCAGCTTAGCCCCACAGGAATTTAGTGATAATTCACCCCTCCACTTT; cdr3_aa: CASSLAPQEFSDNSPLHF; v_call: TRBV11-2; clone_size: .; d_call: .; j_call: TRBJ1-6